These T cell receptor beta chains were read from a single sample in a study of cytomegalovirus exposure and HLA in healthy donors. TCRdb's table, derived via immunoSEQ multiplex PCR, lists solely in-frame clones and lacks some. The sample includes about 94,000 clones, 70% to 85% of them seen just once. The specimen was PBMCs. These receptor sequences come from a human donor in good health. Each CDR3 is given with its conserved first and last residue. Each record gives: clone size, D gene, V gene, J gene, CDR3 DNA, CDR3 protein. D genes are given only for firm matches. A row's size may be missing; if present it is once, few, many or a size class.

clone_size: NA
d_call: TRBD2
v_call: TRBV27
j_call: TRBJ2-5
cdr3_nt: TGTGCCAGCAGTTTAGGGGGAGCGGGAAAGACCCAGTACTTC
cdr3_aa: CASSLGGAGKTQYF

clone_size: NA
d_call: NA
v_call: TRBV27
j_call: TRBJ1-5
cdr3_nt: TGTGCCAGCAGTCCGTTGGGCGGGAATCAGCCCCAGCATTTT
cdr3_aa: CASSPLGGNQPQHF

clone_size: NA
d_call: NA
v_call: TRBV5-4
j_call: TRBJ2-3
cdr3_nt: TGTGCCAGCAGCTTGGCAGGGACAGATACGCAGTATTTT
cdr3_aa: CASSLAGTDTQYF

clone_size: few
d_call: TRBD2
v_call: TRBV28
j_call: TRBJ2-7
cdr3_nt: TGTGCCAGCAGTTTCTTAGCGGGAGACGGGTACGAGCAGTACTTC
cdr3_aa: CASSFLAGDGYEQYF

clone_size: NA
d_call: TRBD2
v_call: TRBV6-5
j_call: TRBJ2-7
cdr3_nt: TGTGCCAGCAGTTACGGCCCCAGCGGGGGGCCTTACGAGCAGTACTTC
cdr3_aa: CASSYGPSGGPYEQYF

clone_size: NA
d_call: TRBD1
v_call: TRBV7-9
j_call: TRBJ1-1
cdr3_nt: TGTGCCAGCAGCTTTTCGGACAGGGGGTACACTGAAGCTTTCTTT
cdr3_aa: CASSFSDRGYTEAFF

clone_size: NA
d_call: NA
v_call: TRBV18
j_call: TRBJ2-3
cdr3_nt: TGTGCCAGCTCAGCGAGACTGCAGGATACGCAGTATTTT
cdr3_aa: CASSARLQDTQYF

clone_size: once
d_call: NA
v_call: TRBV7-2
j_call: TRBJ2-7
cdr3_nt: TGTGCCAGCAGCAAACTAGTATCCCCCTACGAGCAGTACTTC
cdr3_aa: CASSKLVSPYEQYF

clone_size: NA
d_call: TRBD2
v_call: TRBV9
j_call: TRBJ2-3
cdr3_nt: TGTGCCAGCAGCGTAACTAGCGGGGCCACAGATACGCAGTATTTT
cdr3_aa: CASSVTSGATDTQYF

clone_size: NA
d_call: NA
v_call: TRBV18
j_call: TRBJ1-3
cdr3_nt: TGTGCCAGCTCACCGGGGACTGCCTCTGGAAACACCATATATTTT
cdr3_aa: CASSPGTASGNTIYF

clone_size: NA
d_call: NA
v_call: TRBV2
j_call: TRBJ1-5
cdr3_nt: TGTGCCAGCAGTGAAGCGCTGGGAGGATTCAGTCAGCCCCAGCATTTT
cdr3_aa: CASSEALGGFSQPQHF

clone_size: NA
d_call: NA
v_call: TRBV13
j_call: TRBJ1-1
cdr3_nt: TGTGCCAGCAGCTTCCGTGGGCAGGAAGCTTTCTTT
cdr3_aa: CASSFRGQEAFF

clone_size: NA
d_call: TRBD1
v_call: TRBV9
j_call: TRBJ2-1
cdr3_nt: TGTGCCAGCAGCCCGCGACAGGGGGCAAGCGATGAGCAGTTCTTC
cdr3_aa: CASSPRQGASDEQFF

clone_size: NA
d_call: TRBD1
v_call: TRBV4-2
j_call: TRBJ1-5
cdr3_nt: TGTGCCAGCAGCCGAGAGACAGGGGTCAATCAGCCCCAGCATTTT
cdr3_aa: CASSRETGVNQPQHF

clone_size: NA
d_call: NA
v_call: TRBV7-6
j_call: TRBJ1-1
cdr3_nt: TGTGCCAGCAGCCAGAGACATGGGACTGAAGCTTTCTTT
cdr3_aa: CASSQRHGTEAFF

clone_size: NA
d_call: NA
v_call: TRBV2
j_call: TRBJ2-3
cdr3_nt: TGTGCCAGCAAGGACTCGCGGTTAAACACAGATACGCAGTATTTT
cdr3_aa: CASKDSRLNTDTQYF

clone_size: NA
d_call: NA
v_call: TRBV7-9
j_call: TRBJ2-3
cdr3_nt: TGTGCCAGCAGCTCCCAACCCGAGGGCACAGATACGCAGTATTTT
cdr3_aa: CASSSQPEGTDTQYF

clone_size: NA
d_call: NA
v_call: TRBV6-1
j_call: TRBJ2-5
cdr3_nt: TGTGCCAGCAGTGAAGCTCTAGGCGGTGGAGAGACCCAGTACTTC
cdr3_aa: CASSEALGGGETQYF

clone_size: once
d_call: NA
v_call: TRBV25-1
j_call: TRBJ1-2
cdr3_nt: TGTGCCAGCAGTGATTCAGGGCGTTGCACCTTC
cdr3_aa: CASSDSGRCTF

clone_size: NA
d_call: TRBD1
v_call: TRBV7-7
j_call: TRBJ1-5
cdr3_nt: TGTGCCAGCAGCTTAAGGGGACAGGTCTATAGCAATCAGCCCCAGCATTTT
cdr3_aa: CASSLRGQVYSNQPQHF

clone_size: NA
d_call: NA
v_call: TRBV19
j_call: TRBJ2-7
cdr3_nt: TGTGCCAGTAGTACCCCATCGGTTAGGGGTAGCTACGAGCAGTACTTC
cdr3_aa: CASSTPSVRGSYEQYF

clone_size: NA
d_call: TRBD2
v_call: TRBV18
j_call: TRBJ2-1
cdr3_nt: TGTGCCAGCTCGCCGGGACTAGGAGGGTTCGACAATGAGCAGTTCTTC
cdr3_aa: CASSPGLGGFDNEQFF

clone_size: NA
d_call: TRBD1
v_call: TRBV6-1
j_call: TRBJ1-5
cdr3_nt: TGTGCCAGCAGTGAATTAATCCGGGACAGGGTAAAGGCCCAGCATTTT
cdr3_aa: CASSELIRDRVKAQHF

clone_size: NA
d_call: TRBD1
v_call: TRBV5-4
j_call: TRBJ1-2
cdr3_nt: TGTGCCAGCAGCTCTACCGACAGGGGTTATGGCTACACCTTC
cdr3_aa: CASSSTDRGYGYTF

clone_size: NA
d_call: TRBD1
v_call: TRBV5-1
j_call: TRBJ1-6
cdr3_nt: TGCGCCAGCAGGGACAGGGGAAATTCACCCCTCCACTTT
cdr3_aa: CASRDRGNSPLHF

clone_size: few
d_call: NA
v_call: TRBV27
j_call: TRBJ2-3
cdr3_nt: TGTGCCAGCAGTTTTGGTAGCGGCTTAACAGATACGCAGTATTTT
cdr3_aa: CASSFGSGLTDTQYF

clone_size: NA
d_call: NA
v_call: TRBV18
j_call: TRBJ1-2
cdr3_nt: TGTGCCAGCTCACCAGATCTTTCAGCTAACTATGGCTACACCTTC
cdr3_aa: CASSPDLSANYGYTF

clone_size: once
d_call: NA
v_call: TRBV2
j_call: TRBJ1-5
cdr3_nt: TGTGCCAGCAATCAGGGGCCAAGCAATCAGCCCCAGCATTTT
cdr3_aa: CASNQGPSNQPQHF

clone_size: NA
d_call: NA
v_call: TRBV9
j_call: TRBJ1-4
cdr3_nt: TGTGCCAGCAGCGTAGGGGGCCCGAATGAAAAACTGTTTTTT
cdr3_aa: CASSVGGPNEKLFF

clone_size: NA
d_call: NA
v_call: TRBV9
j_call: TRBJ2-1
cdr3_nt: TGTGCCAGCAGCGTAGTTGGGAGCGATGAGCAGTTCTTC
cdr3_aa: CASSVVGSDEQFF

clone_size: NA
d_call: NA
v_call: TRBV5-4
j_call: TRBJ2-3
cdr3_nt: TGTGCCAGCAGCCGCGTCACCACAGATACGCAGTATTTT
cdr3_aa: CASSRVTTDTQYF

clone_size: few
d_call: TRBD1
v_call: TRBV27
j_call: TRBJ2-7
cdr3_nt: TGTGCCAGCAGTTTGGGACAGGGGCGGGTGGACGAGCAGTACTTC
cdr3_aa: CASSLGQGRVDEQYF

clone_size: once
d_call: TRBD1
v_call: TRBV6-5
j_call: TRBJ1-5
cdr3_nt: TGTGCCAGCAGAGGGACAGGGAACGGGCAGCCCCAGCATTTT
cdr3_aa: CASRGTGNGQPQHF